Presented here are 20 T cell receptor beta chains from one specimen sequenced in a study of cytomegalovirus exposure and HLA in healthy donors. The primer mix had 60 Vbeta and 13 Jbeta primers. Generated by immunoSEQ multiplex PCR, the TCRdb table keeps only in-frame clones and is missing some. The sample holds about 130,000 clones, 60% to 80% seen once. Source material: PBMCs. These TCRs come from a woman aged 55-69 years in good health and CMV-seropositive.

To note about this clone: Within the sample, other DNA sequences also encode this same CDR3. CDR3 region: CASITPGLETQYF. For the CDR3, the DNA is TGTGCCAGCATTACCCCAGGGTTGGAGACCCAGTACTTC. This chain connects TRBV6-5 to TRBJ2-5; TRBD1 might be the D (5 bases). The V and J ends lost 7 bases and 5 bases respectively, with 14 bases between them. The CDR3 is made up of 13 amino acids. The germline V gene encodes CDR1 MNHEY and CDR2 SVGAGI.

The chain carries TRBV6-5 and TRBJ1-2; D might be TRBD1 (5 bases). The V end lost 5 bases, the J end lost 3 bases, and 10 bases lay between the germline ends. Looked up from germline, CDR1 is MNHEY and CDR2 is SVGAGI. CDR3 size: 13 residues. The CDR3 bases are TGTGCCAGCAGTGCAGACAGATACTATGGCTACACCTTC. Amino acid sequence: CASSADRYYGYTF.

V usage is TRBV6-5 and J usage is TRBJ2-7; 9 bases align to TRBD1. V trimming: 6 bases; J trimming: 4 bases; junction bases outside the gene matches: 10. This CDR3 has 15 amino acids. Germline V lookup: CDR1 MNHEY, CDR2 SVGAGI. CDR3 sequence reads: CASRVGQGPRYEQYF. CDR3 coding DNA: TGTGCCAGCAGGGTGGGACAGGGACCTAGATACGAGCAGTACTTC.

This rearrangement joins TRBV19 to TRBJ1-2; weak D call: TRBD1 (6 bases). The germline V gene has CDR1 LNHDA and CDR2 SQIVND (reference sequence). CDR3 length equals 14 residues. The germline V and J ends were trimmed by 4 bases and 1 base, with 10 bases remaining between them. CDR3 in DNA: TGTGCCAGTAGTAGACAGGAACTTAACTATGGCTACACCTTC. Translation: CASSRQELNYGYTF.

The rearrangement joins TRBV4-2 to TRBJ2-2; perhaps TRBD2 as D (5 bases). Germline V gene data show CDR1 as LGHNA and CDR2 as YNFKEQ. The CDR3 is 16 residues long. The V and J ends lost 4 bases and 7 bases respectively, with 19 bases between them. This chain's CDR3 is CASSPSAFSRGGELFF. The CDR3 DNA follows: TGTGCCAGCAGCCCAAGCGCCTTCTCACGGGGCGGGGAGCTGTTTTTT.

This clone has only a few counts. The chain carries TRBV28 and TRBJ1-5; D call uncertain. V was shortened by 0 bases and J by 6 bases, with 6 bases between the two germline ends. The CDR3 spans 13 residues. From germline, CDR1 is MDHEN and CDR2 SYDVKM. Here the CDR3 DNA reads TGTGCCAGCAGTTTATGGCCGGGTCAGCCCCAGCATTTT. Encoded protein: CASSLWPGQPQHF.

The chain employs TRBV7-8 and TRBJ2-5; TRBD2 is a possible D gene (5 bases). V was clipped by 4 bases and J by 4 bases, with 13 bases between them. This CDR3 region has 14 residues. Germline V gene lookup returns CDR1 SGHVS and CDR2 FQNEAQ. CDR3 DNA: TGTGCCAGCAGCTCGAGCGGAGGTGTAGAGACCCAGTACTTC. Its protein product is CASSSSGGVETQYF.

The CDR3 region is CASSLAGDYGYTF. The CDR3 DNA is TGTGCCAGCAGCTTGGCAGGGGACTATGGCTACACCTTC. The chain uses TRBV5-6 and TRBJ1-2; a possible D gene is TRBD1 (6 bases). CDR1 is SGHDT and CDR2 is YYEEEE in the germline V gene. The CDR3 runs to 13 residues. V gave up 0 bases and J gave up 3 bases, with 6 bases separating them.

The chain recombines TRBV19 with TRBJ1-1, with TRBD1 identical over 7 bases. The CDR3 spans 14 residues. Germline trimming cut 7 bases from V and 0 bases from J; bases unmatched to any gene: 5. Germline V gene lookup returns CDR1 LNHDA and CDR2 SQIVND (reference sequence). Written as DNA, the CDR3 is TGTGCCAGTATTGGGGGACAGTTGAACACTGAAGCTTTCTTT. Its protein is CASIGGQLNTEAFF.

The CDR3, as DNA: TGTGCCAGCAGCCCCCTAGAGAAAACCTCCTATGGCTACACCTTC. This sequence encodes CASSPLEKTSYGYTF. The chain is built from TRBV4-2 and TRBJ1-2; D uncertain. Germline V gene data show CDR1 as LGHNA and CDR2 as YNFKEQ. V gave up 4 bases and J gave up 4 bases, with 16 bases separating them. This CDR3 region has 15 residues.

The rearrangement joins TRBV14 to TRBJ1-1; no definite D call. Germline V gene data show CDR1 as SGHDN and CDR2 as FVKESK. The V and J ends lost 4 bases and 1 base respectively, with 10 bases between them. The CDR3 extends over 14 amino acids. DNA for the CDR3: TGTGCCAGCAGCCCCACCCGTAGGAACACTGAAGCTTTCTTT. As protein: CASSPTRRNTEAFF.

The gene calls are TRBV11-3 and TRBJ2-4; D is undetermined. Germline-derived CDR1 and CDR2 are SGHNT and YENEEA. The germline V and J ends were trimmed by 3 bases and 4 bases, with 7 bases remaining between them. The CDR3 has 13 residues. Written as DNA, the CDR3 is TGTGCCAGCAGCTTGAACAGTAAAAACATTCAGTACTTC. Translated: CASSLNSKNIQYF.

This clone appeared a few times. V is TRBV5-1 and J is TRBJ2-1; TRBD2 aligns across 13 bases. The CDR3 is 15 amino acids. The V and J ends lost 2 bases and 5 bases, in that order; junction bases with no gene match: 1. Germline V gives CDR1 SGHRS, CDR2 YFSETQ. The CDR3 is CASSFGTSGDNEQFF. The CDR3 DNA sequence: TGCGCCAGCAGCTTTGGGACTAGCGGGGACAATGAGCAGTTCTTC.

In this sample, this clone turned up a few times. The chain has TRBV10-2 and TRBJ1-1; no firm D call. Germline CDR1 WSHSY, CDR2 SAAADI. The CDR3 sequence is 14 residues long. The V end was cut by 1 base, the J end by 1 base, with 7 bases between. The CDR3 nucleotides are TGCGCCAGCAGTGAGTACGACACGAACACTGAAGCTTTCTTT. It yields the protein CASSEYDTNTEAFF.

This chain joins TRBV9 and TRBJ2-3, with D unclear. The CDR3 spans 15 residues. Germline V gene data show CDR1 as SGDLS and CDR2 as YYNGEE. V was cut by 0 bases and J by 3 bases, with 11 bases left in between. CDR3 DNA: TGTGCCAGCAGCGTAGGGCCTTCGCGGACAGATACGCAGTATTTT. Amino acids: CASSVGPSRTDTQYF. Complete variable domain (other parts from reference TRBV9 and TRBJ2-3): DSGVTQTPKHLITATGQRVTLRCSPRSGDLSVYWYQQSLDQGLQFLIQYYNGEERAKGNILERFSAQQFPDLHSELNLSSLELGDSALYFCASSVGPSRTDTQYFGPGTRLTVL.

The CDR3 sequence is CASSLLAGGDTQYF. DNA for the CDR3: TGTGCCAGTAGCCTACTAGCGGGGGGCGATACGCAGTATTTT. The chain carries TRBV19 and TRBJ2-3, with 12 bases aligning to TRBD2. The CDR3 contains 14 residues. V was pared by 6 bases and J by 6 bases, with 4 bases of the junction left unmatched. In germline, CDR1 is LNHDA, CDR2 SQIVND (reference sequence).

Regarding this clone: Other DNA sequences in the sample encode the same CDR3. The chain links TRBV2 to TRBJ1-3; D is unclear. Trimming shortened V by 10 bases and J by 0 bases, and 16 bases separated the two germline ends. CDR3 length equals 15 residues. Germline CDR1 reads SNHLY; CDR2 reads FYNNEI. In DNA form, the CDR3 reads TGTGCCACCACCCGAGAGGTGAGCTCTGGAAACACCATATATTTT. It yields the protein CATTREVSSGNTIYF.

V and J are TRBV4-1 and TRBJ2-7; perhaps TRBD1 as D (6 bases). The V and J ends lost 1 base and 1 base respectively, with 11 bases between them. Germline V lookup: CDR1 MGHRA, CDR2 YSYEKL. CDR3 length equals 15 residues. CDR3 nucleotide sequence: TGCGCCAGCAGCCAAGCCCATACAGGGTCCTACGAGCAGTACTTC. It translates to CASSQAHTGSYEQYF.

This clone came up a few times. This chain joins TRBV5-8 and TRBJ2-1; D is undetermined. Germline CDR1 and CDR2: SGHTS and YDEGEE. The V gene lost 4 bases and the J gene lost 0 bases, with 5 bases spanning the gap. This CDR3 is built from 13 residues. The CDR3 DNA is TGTGCCAGCAGCCGTCTCTCCTACAATGAGCAGTTCTTC. It is translated as CASSRLSYNEQFF.

V is TRBV9 and J is TRBJ2-4; tentative D call: TRBD2 (5 bases). V lost 4 bases and J 8 bases, leaving 19 bases between the germline ends. Looked up from germline, CDR1 is SGDLS and CDR2 is YYNGEE. The CDR3 covers 15 residues. The CDR3 reads CASSPRTAGQHIQYF. The CDR3, as DNA: TGTGCCAGCAGCCCCCGAACGGCGGGTCAACACATTCAGTACTTC.